This entry features one T cell receptor (beta chain) sequence. V lost 5 bases to trimming and J lost 5 bases, with 13 bases between them. The germline V gene encodes CDR1 SGHVS and CDR2 FQNEAQ. CDR3 length: 14 amino acids. Patients at the Seattle site were enrolled during active infection and followed longitudinally. Original methodology: Amplifying reference gene primers gave estimates of nucleated cell counts. The data were produced by immunoSEQ multiplex PCR, yet TCRdb's version contains in-frame clones alone and is incomplete. That table supplies the V and J calls and clone size; D and trimming were determined from the DNA. The sample has roughly 290,000 clones; around 90% are singletons. This sample stems from a study of blood T cell repertoires in COVID-19. At the level of the study: From T cells, B-cell-depleted T cells, or PBMCs came the material, which was cDNA or gDNA.

The chain has TRBV7-8 and TRBJ2-1; possible D gene TRBD2, 6 bases. Sequencing used peripheral blood. This TCR came from a young woman with COVID-19, enrolled during active disease. The DNA for the CDR3 is TGTGCCAGCAGCCTGGACTATCTAAACAATGAGCAGTTCTTC. It specifies CASSLDYLNNEQFF.